Following are 25 T cell receptor beta chains from one sample sequenced in a study of identical twins. One entry per CDR3 protein, called by TCRdb with MiXCR from the 5' RACE reads. Of some 760,000 distinct CDR3 sequences in the sample, 15% to 20% were seen once. The same sample was also used in a study of T cells expressing NK-cell markers.

The sequencing input was PBMCs. These receptors all come from a woman between 18 and 29 years old in good health.

The chain uses TRBV20-1 and TRBJ2-3; D is perhaps TRBD1 or TRBD2 (5 bases each). From germline, CDR1 is DFQATT and CDR2 SNEGSKA (reference sequence). The V gene lost 6 bases and the J gene lost 0 bases, with 19 bases spanning the gap. The CDR3 is 16 amino acids. CDR3 DNA: TGCAGTGCCAACATGGGGGTCGACGAGAGCACAGATACGCAGTATTTT. Encoded protein: CSANMGVDESTDTQYF.

This clonotype came up many times. V usage is TRBV9 and J usage is TRBJ2-1; tentative D call: TRBD1 (6 bases). Germline V CDR1 and CDR2: SGDLS, YYNGEE. The CDR3 loop spans 15 amino acids. Trimming left V 3 bases short and J 6 bases short, with 16 bases between. The CDR3 DNA is TGTGCCAGCAGCGAGTTCTCACAGGGTCTCAATGAGCAGTTCTTC. This gives the protein CASSEFSQGLNEQFF.

This clonotype was picked up many times. The chain recombines TRBV10-3 with TRBJ1-1; tentatively, D is TRBD1 (5 bases). V lost 3 bases and J lost 1, with 24 bases in between. The germline CDR1 and CDR2 sequences are ENHRY and SYGVKD. This CDR3 has 19 amino acids. CDR3 loop: CAISEYRGEIRGGNTEAFF. Written as DNA, the CDR3 is TGTGCCATCAGTGAATATCGAGGAGAAATAAGGGGTGGGAACACTGAAGCTTTCTTT.

This sequence joins TRBV2 and TRBJ2-7; D possibly corresponds to TRBD2 (6 bases). V was clipped by 4 bases and J by 6 bases, with 13 bases between them. CDR1 and CDR2 (germline): SNHLY, FYNNEI. This CDR3 region has 13 residues. The CDR3 reads CASSGELRGEQYF. DNA of the CDR3: TGTGCCAGCAGTGGGGAGTTGCGGGGCGAGCAGTACTTC.

This clonotype occurred a few times. The chain combines TRBV20-1 with TRBJ2-1; 12 bases are shared with TRBD2. The CDR3 contains 14 residues. The V gene end was trimmed by 8 bases and the J gene end by 7 bases; junction bases not matched to a gene: 9. The germline V gene has CDR1 DFQATT and CDR2 SNEGSKA (reference sequence). The CDR3, as DNA: TGCAGTTCCGACGGACTAGCGGGGAGGAATGAGCAGTTCTTC. Its protein is CSSDGLAGRNEQFF.

The V and J genes are TRBV6-2 or TRBV6-3 and TRBJ2-4; TRBD2 is a possible D gene (6 bases). Trimming removed 2 bases at V and 7 bases at J, with 9 bases between. The germline V gene encodes CDR1 MNHEY and CDR2 SVGEGT. This CDR3 has 13 residues. The CDR3 DNA reads as TGTGCCAGCAGTTACCTAGCGAGGAACATTCAGTACTTC. Translating gives CASSYLARNIQYF.

V is TRBV29-1 and J is TRBJ2-7; D not resolved. Trimming took off 3 bases at V and 2 bases at J, with 8 bases between the two ends. This CDR3 comprises 12 residues. CDR1 SQVTM and CDR2 ANQGSEA come from the germline V gene. The CDR3 DNA reads TGCAGCGTTGACCTGGGCCCCTACGAGCAGTACTTC. It codes for CSVDLGPYEQYF.

This clonotype appeared a few times. CDR3 sequence reads: CAISESGRTSPNEQFF. The CDR3 DNA reads TGTGCCATCAGTGAGTCGGGCCGGACTAGCCCAAATGAGCAGTTCTTC. The gene calls are TRBV10-3 and TRBJ2-1, with TRBD2 identical over 8 bases. With V trimmed by 0 bases and J by 7 bases, 8 bases remained unmatched. The germline gives CDR1 ENHRY, CDR2 SYGVKD. This CDR3 is 16 amino acids long.

This clonotype was seen more than once but under ten times. The J gene is TRBJ2-5, the V gene TRBV9, with TRBD2 matching over 10 bases. Germline assignment: CDR1 SGDLS and CDR2 YYNGEE. The CDR3 runs 15 residues. V was clipped by 0 bases and J by 6 bases; unmatched bases: 5. The CDR3: CASSVDSGRMQTQYF. The CDR3 bases are TGTGCCAGCAGCGTAGATAGCGGGAGGATGCAGACCCAGTACTTC.

V and J are TRBV20-1 and TRBJ2-1; 10 bases align to TRBD2. V lost 4 bases to trimming and J lost 2 bases; unmatched junction nucleotides: 2. Germline V CDR1 and CDR2: DFQATT, SNEGSKA (reference sequence). The CDR3 is 14 amino acids. The CDR3 loop reads CSANGLAAYNEQFF. In nucleotides, the CDR3 is TGCAGTGCTAACGGACTAGCGGCCTACAATGAGCAGTTCTTC.

The rearrangement joins TRBV12-3 or TRBV12-4 to TRBJ2-3; D gene uncertain. CDR3 length: 12 amino acids. The ends were cut back, 7 bases at V and 6 bases at J, with 11 bases in the middle. DNA for the CDR3: TGTGCCAGCACCCCCGTAGCCGATACGCAGTATTTT. This codes for CASTPVADTQYF.

The rearrangement uses TRBV9 and TRBJ1-2; D gene ambiguous. V lost 7 bases to trimming and J lost 3 bases, with 10 bases between them. The CDR3 extends over 12 amino acids. CDR1 is SGDLS, CDR2 YYNGEE, per germline. CDR3 nucleotides: TGTGCCAGCGTCTCGGGGTACTATGGCTACACCTTC. It specifies CASVSGYYGYTF.

This chain links TRBV5-1 with TRBJ1-5; TRBD1 matches at 8 bases. Germline V gene sequence: CDR1 SGHRS, CDR2 YFSETQ. The CDR3 is 15 residues long. V trimming: 0 bases; J trimming: 6 bases; junction bases outside the gene matches: 5. The CDR3 loop reads CASSLGTGSTQPQHF. For the CDR3, the DNA is TGCGCCAGCAGCTTGGGGACAGGGTCTACTCAGCCCCAGCATTTT.

This sequence joins TRBV10-1 and TRBJ2-3; TRBD1 agrees at 12 bases. With 3 bases clipped from V and 9 bases from J, the junction kept 10 bases outside the gene matches. Per the germline V gene, CDR1 is WNHNN and CDR2 is SYGVQD (reference sequence). This CDR3 is 16 amino acids long. DNA of the CDR3: TGCGCCAGCAGTGACCCTGGGACAGGGGGCCAGGGGACGCAGTATTTT. It translates to CASSDPGTGGQGTQYF.

The genes are TRBV12-3 or TRBV12-4 and TRBJ1-4; D unclear. This CDR3 spans 15 amino acids. V lost 8 bases and J 5 bases, leaving 18 bases between the germline ends. The CDR3 DNA sequence: TGTGCCAGCTCTCCCGGAGGCACTCGGAATGAAAAACTGTTTTTT. Translation: CASSPGGTRNEKLFF.

This clonotype has a handful of counts. The chain links TRBV9 to TRBJ1-1; the D gene is possibly TRBD1 (6 bases). This CDR3 comprises 16 residues. Trimming pared 2 bases from V and 0 bases from J, leaving 14 bases between. Germline CDR1 is SGDLS and CDR2 is YYNGEE. This chain's CDR3 is CASSVGAGAMNTEAFF. In nucleotides, the CDR3 is TGTGCCAGCAGCGTGGGAGCGGGGGCTATGAACACTGAAGCTTTCTTT.

CDR3 in amino acids: CASSPGGSTPDTQYF. Here the CDR3 DNA reads TGTGCCAGCAGCCCCGGAGGGTCCACACCAGATACGCAGTATTTT. The chain links TRBV12-3 or TRBV12-4 to TRBJ2-3; TRBD2 might be the D (6 bases). V was cut by 6 bases and J by 4 bases, with 17 bases left in between. The CDR3 is made up of 15 amino acids.

This clonotype was counted only a few times. The rearrangement joins TRBV6-5 to TRBJ2-7, with a tentative D call TRBD2 (5 bases). The CDR3 has 15 amino acids. Per the germline V gene, CDR1 is MNHEY and CDR2 is SVGAGI. V dropped 0 bases and J dropped 6 bases, with 15 bases sitting between them. The CDR3 loop reads CASSYSVFSGGEQYF. Here the CDR3 DNA reads TGTGCCAGCAGTTACTCGGTATTCAGCGGCGGCGAGCAGTACTTC.

This chain's CDR3 is CSATKRRFTDTQYF. The CDR3 DNA is TGCAGTGCTACCAAGCGACGATTCACAGATACGCAGTATTTT. The chain combines TRBV20-1 with TRBJ2-3; D uncertain. V lost 4 bases and J lost 2, with 13 bases in between. The CDR3 runs 14 residues. Per germline, CDR1 DFQATT and CDR2 SNEGSKA (reference sequence).

The chain links TRBV27 to TRBJ2-3; 7 bases match TRBD2. Looked up from germline, CDR1 is MNHEY and CDR2 is SMNVEV (reference sequence). The CDR3 is made up of 17 amino acids. V shed 2 bases, J shed 2 bases, and the junction held 10 bases outside the gene matches. This CDR3 is CASSLRRTGGPTDTQYF. Written as DNA, the CDR3 is TGTGCCAGCAGTTTACGTCGGACGGGGGGACCCACAGATACGCAGTATTTT.

V gene TRBV19 combines with J gene TRBJ1-1; no reliable D call. Germline values: CDR1 LNHDA, CDR2 SQIVND (reference sequence). The ends were cut back, 8 bases at V and 1 base at J, with 17 bases in the middle. The CDR3 has 15 amino acids. The CDR3 is CASAPGPGRNTEAFF. The CDR3 DNA is TGTGCCAGTGCCCCAGGCCCGGGGAGGAACACTGAAGCTTTCTTT.

The chain recombines TRBV20-1 with TRBJ2-1, with TRBD2 as a possible D gene (6 bases). Germline V gives CDR1 DFQATT, CDR2 SNEGSKA (reference sequence). Trimming took off 4 bases at V and 7 bases at J, with 23 bases between the two ends. The CDR3 extends over 16 amino acids. In DNA, the CDR3 is TGCAGTGCTATGCCTCGGGACTCCGCGCAACTTAATGAGCAGTTCTTC. Translation gives CSAMPRDSAQLNEQFF.

This chain joins TRBV12-3 or TRBV12-4 and TRBJ2-1, with 9 bases matching TRBD2. CDR3 length: 15 residues. V dropped 3 bases and J dropped 9; count of bases not matched to a gene: 9. The CDR3 region is CASSFREAGGLEQFF. The CDR3 region has the DNA TGTGCCAGCAGTTTTCGGGAAGCGGGGGGCCTTGAGCAGTTCTTC.

In this sample, this clonotype turned up a few times. The chain is built from TRBV12-3 or TRBV12-4 and TRBJ2-6, with D unclear. The CDR3 has 15 residues. Deletions cut 5 bases from V and 0 bases from J, with 8 bases between. The CDR3 sequence is CASSMASSGANVLTF. The CDR3 coding sequence is TGTGCCAGCAGTATGGCCAGCTCTGGGGCCAACGTCCTGACTTTC.

This clonotype was counted between two and nine times. The V and J genes are TRBV27 and TRBJ1-5; D remains unclear. The length of the CDR3 is 15 residues. Looked up from germline, CDR1 is MNHEY and CDR2 is SMNVEV (reference sequence). The V end lost 2 bases, the J end lost 5 bases, and 13 bases lay between the germline ends. This CDR3 is CASSLKGFPDQPQHF. CDR3 in DNA: TGTGCCAGCAGTTTAAAGGGATTCCCAGATCAGCCCCAGCATTTT.